The sequence of this TCR beta chain was determined in a study of OX40 agonist ivuxolimab in advanced cancers. Study-wide results and caveats: Among the least clonally expanded were partial responders at 0.1-3.0 mg/kg.

On this clone itself: Its antigen is not identified.

The germline V gene encodes CDR1 SGHTA and CDR2 FQGNSA. Trimming took 2 bases from V and 8 from J, leaving 10 bases between them. There are 13 residues in the CDR3. Patients were ineligible given autoimmune disease history or systemic immunosuppression. Profiling relied on immunoSEQ multiplex PCR, and the TCRdb table lists in-frame clones only, not all of them. The sample holds about 69,000 clones, about 90% seen once. The V call is TRBV7-2, the J call TRBJ2-1, with D unresolved. Sequenced material: CD4+ or CD8+ T cells sorted from blood, taken in a trial of the OX40 agonist ivuxolimab. This clonotype originated in an adult with an advanced solid tumor such as melanoma, head and neck, liver or kidney cancer. The CDR3 is CASSLISSYEQFF. The CDR3 nucleotides are TGTGCCAGCAGCTTAATTAGCAGCTATGAGCAGTTCTTC.